A single T cell receptor beta chain is shown here with its context. Its cognate antigen is unknown. The sample comes from a study of PD-1 blockade in classical Hodgkin lymphoma. Findings and limits, study-wide: When set against healthy donors, newly diagnosed patients were reported to show lower baseline TCR diversity. Still unresolved is the cause of the repertoire differences, which may be disease activity or prior therapy.

Using immunoSEQ multiplex PCR, the repertoire was profiled, and TCRdb retains in-frame clones only, with some absent. The repertoire holds approximately 35,000 clones, with approximately 94% as singletons. Sample time point: newly diagnosed, previously untreated cHL patient sample. Peripheral samples used as comparators were newly diagnosed, untreated classical Hodgkin lymphoma PBMCs. The CDR3 sequence is 16 residues long. V was clipped by 4 bases and J by 3 bases; unmatched bases: 10. CDR1 SGHDT and CDR2 YYEEEE come from the germline V gene. The TCR originated in a human donor with classical Hodgkin lymphoma. Source material: peripheral blood mononuclear cells (PBMCs). This chain joins TRBV5-6 and TRBJ1-2, with 9 bases identical to TRBD1. The CDR3 bases are TGTGCCAGCAGCCCACGTTGGGGGACAGGGCACTATGGCTACACCTTC. As protein: CASSPRWGTGHYGYTF.